This T cell receptor beta chain was captured by sequencing in a study of shared clonotypes between healthy human individuals (dated by TCRdb to 2020 to 2022). Looking at the study overall: The cohort included three men and a couple of women between 18 and 49 years of age. To estimate repertoire size and how much clonotype sharing occurs between individuals, the study deeply sequenced the blood TCR repertoires of several healthy adults. To increase sequencing depth and limit assay-specific biases, TCR repertoire library preparation and sequencing were carried out by different laboratories using diverse techniques. Leukapheresis yielded between about 0.85 and 9.5 billion PBMCs per donor. For each donor, CD4 naive and CD4 memory were each given three plates, CD8 naive was given two plates, and CD8 memory was given one plate.

Turning to this clone: No antigen is known for it. Qualities for individual bases were not recorded, and no much larger clone is one base off.

Using the deep immunoSEQ assay, TCR CDR3 regions were amplified from genomic DNA by multiplex PCR. For each cell subset, the extracted genomic DNA was distributed evenly across all wells of several immunoSEQ 96-well plates, and each plate served as one replicate. For sorted subsets, each replicate PCR was loaded with around 200 ng genomic DNA, equivalent to 25,000 to 30,000 T cell genomes. Purified libraries were measured with a Qubit 3.0 fluorometer, size-checked on a Bioanalyzer 2100, and measured again with the KAPA Library Quantification kit. Every immunoSEQ 96-well plate was sequenced on a separate single-read 150-cycle Illumina NextSeq 550 flow cell. From the authors' description of their analysis: Because the immunoSEQ output included only junctional sequences and no quality scores, the filtering could not be the same as the filtering used for full-length reads. Sequences were annotated with PyIR, a Python wrapper for IgBLAST v1.9, and V/J genes and CDR3 were assigned using IMGT germline references. Any read was removed if the V/J assignment was weak (E-value above 1e-6), the CDR3 was missing, or the read contained stop codons, out-of-frame junctions, or ambiguous translated residues. V3J clonotypes were defined by identical inferred V gene, J gene, and CDR3 amino acid sequence. Percentage overlap between repertoires was computed as shared unique clonotypes divided by the size of the smaller repertoire. Three approaches were used to assess repertoire richness: RTK rarefaction, the Chao1 estimator, and Recon v2.1 estimates of unobserved clonotypes. Generation probabilities were computed with OLGA for all TCRbeta clonotypes obtained by the gDNA method from several donors. Drawn from immuneACCESS, this table holds only the in-frame rearrangements with V and J called that TCRdb kept. Clones are partly lost; checked studies trace under half to an unresolved V gene and leave the rest unexplained. That table supplies the V and J calls and clone size; D and trimming were determined from the DNA. This sample is represented by some 630,000 clones; about two thirds of them were singletons. The ten largest clones add up to less than 2% of the sample.

The donors were healthy, HIV-negative adults who had no recently reported acute infections or vaccinations. Only Caucasian adults living in Nashville, Tennessee, USA were represented among the donors. Magnetic negative selection was used to enrich CD4+ T cells, after which naive cells were positively selected on CD45RA and the negative fraction became the memory subset. Blood was obtained by leukapheresis, after which PBMCs were separated by Ficoll-Histopaque density gradient centrifugation and cryopreserved in liquid nitrogen vapor phase. Analytical flow cytometry was used to check the purity and quantity of each magnetically sorted T cell population. Each sorted fraction had its genomic DNA isolated and then quantified by UV absorbance on a Nanodrop 2000c. Broader findings and caveats from the paper: Compared with non-shared clonotypes, the clonotypes found in all four sorted-subset donors had higher generation probabilities. Pairwise subsampling indicated that sequencing depth was expected to affect the degree of clonotype sharing among donors. The small number of donors limited the genetic and exposure-history diversity represented. Estimated clonotype richness was generally larger for naive than for memory subsets. Sampling was restricted to blood, and TCR repertoires in tissue are likely to differ from TCR repertoires in blood. Across a few donors, approximately 5% of naive CD4, around 3.5% of naive CD8, about 2.3% of memory CD4, and under 0.45% of memory CD8 clonotypes were shared. Rarefaction of sorted-subset datasets indicated incomplete sequencing despite the large sequencing depth.

V drops 3 bases and J drops 6 bases, leaving 15 bases in between. Per the germline V gene, MDHEN is the CDR1 and SYDVKM is the CDR2. The CDR3 runs 15 residues from the cysteine to the phenylalanine. Only CDR3 DNA is held: 45 bases, read in frame from base 1. What was sequenced was memory CD4+ T cells sorted from blood. The sample's cell subset or site label is to be understood as: CD45RA-negative fraction. The V and J genes are TRBV28 and TRBJ2-1; the D gene is possibly TRBD1 or TRBD2, with 6 bases matching each. The receptor was isolated from a young woman in good health. The DNA reads TGTGCCAGCAGTTTGGGGGGCCCTTCGCGCAATGAGCAGTTCTTC. Translated, it gives CASSLGGPSRNEQFF. The CDR3 plus the reference TRBV28 and TRBJ2-1 genes for the other parts give the full variable domain: DVKVTQSSRYLVKRTGEKVFLECVQDMDHENMFWYRQDPGLGLRLIYFSYDVKMKEKGDIPEGYSVSREKKERFSLILESASTNQTSMYLCASSLGGPSRNEQFFGPGTRLTVL.